The T cell receptor beta chain under discussion was sequenced for a study of T cells after yellow fever vaccination. Overall study findings and caveats: The booster saw the reappearance of most primary-vaccination clones (more than 95% CD4, about 88% CD8). Clonotype sharing between CD4 and CD8 compartments was small.

Conversion of TCR transcripts into cDNA relied on 5'RACE template switching, which added a universal primer site and UMIs. MiXCR, applied by TCRdb to the 5' RACE reads, yields one record per CDR3 protein. This sample has about 320,000 distinct CDR3 sequences; roughly 4.3% occur once, and the top ten carry just under 20%. There are a few counts of this clonotype. Its matching antigen is unknown. There are 14 residues in the CDR3. In germline, CDR1 is SEHNR, CDR2 FQNEAQ (reference sequence). Trimming removed 6 bases from V and 4 bases from J; junction bases left unmatched: 8. The chain recombines TRBV7-9 with TRBJ2-5; 7 bases are a match to TRBD2. This TCR was sampled from a man aged 18 to 35 who received the YFV17D yellow fever vaccine. The source material was PBMCs, sampled 15 days after the yellow fever booster vaccination. CDR3 in amino acids: CASSRRGGLETQYF. CDR3 DNA sequence: TGTGCCAGCAGTCGACGCGGGGGTCTAGAGACCCAGTACTTC.